The present TCR beta chain was sequenced within a study of T cells in Graves' hyperthyroidism and ophthalmopathy. On the study more broadly: Peripheral blood draws took place at initial diagnosis, ahead of any treatment.

Study-wide results and limits: Ophthalmopathy and stable hyperthyroidism were told apart by a 13 V-J model. Most clonotypes expanded in the thyroid (above 0.001) were also present in blood.

This clonotype was recorded many times. Its matching antigen is unknown. Disease duration was under 3 months in the ophthalmopathy patients, who also had a Clinical Activity Score of at least 3 and a NOSPECS grade of at least 4. Authors of the study amplified TCR beta CDR3 regions from RNA transcripts. The study used the HTBI primer set for a first-round RT-PCR of the TCR CDR3. MiXCR, run by TCRdb on the multiplex PCR reads, gives a single entry per CDR3 protein. The table records 400,000 or so distinct CDR3 sequences, approximately 14% of them present only once. The material sequenced was blood. The clonotype was recovered from a woman aged 55-69 years with Graves' ophthalmopathy.

The CDR3 DNA sequence: TGTGCCAGCAGTGGGGGGACAGGGGGTCGGGACGAGCAGTACTTC. Translation gives CASSGGTGGRDEQYF. The genes are TRBV2 and TRBJ2-7, with 11 bases identical to TRBD1. The trim removed 4 bases at V and 5 bases at J, leaving 7 bases unmatched. The CDR3 extends over 15 amino acids. Germline CDR1 reads SNHLY; CDR2 reads FYNNEI.